One and the same sample provided the 23 T cell receptor beta chains below, sequenced in a study of T-cell reconstitution after alpha-beta-depleted transplantation in children (dated by TCRdb to the mid-2010s). Libraries were built with PCR. TCRdb lists the instrument as Illumina HiSeq 2500. To normalize quantification of the TCRbeta repertoire, the TCR libraries were built with molecular barcoding that relied on unique molecular identifiers. The public reads were reprocessed in TCRdb via fastp at Q25 and MiXCR, keeping in-frame beta chains. Merged by CDR3 protein, the rows form single entries marked with the most common genes and DNA. This sample has about 540,000 distinct CDR3 sequences in its table, and 25% to 30% of those were observed once. The ten biggest clones cover around a third of the sample. The treatment or condition label, read with the paper, signifies: allogeneic hematopoietic cell transplantation with graft depleted of TCRalphabeta T cells and CD19 B cells.

Material: PBMCs, obtained before TCRalphabeta/CD19-depleted stem cell transplant. These receptors all stem from a boy younger than two with Wiskott-Aldrich syndrome, due to receive a stem cell transplant.

This clonotype was found many times. The chain couples TRBV15 to TRBJ2-7; tentative D call: TRBD2 (6 bases). The CDR3 has 15 amino acids. Germline V CDR1 and CDR2: LNHNV, YYDKDF (reference sequence). V was pared by 0 bases and J by 2 bases, with 11 bases between. The CDR3 DNA follows: TGTGCCACCAGCAGAGATCGAGCGGGCCCCTACGAGCAGTACTTC. The encoded protein is CATSRDRAGPYEQYF.

J is TRBJ1-1 and V is TRBV10-3; D unclear. The V gene lost 0 bases and the J gene lost 4 bases, with 9 bases spanning the gap. Germline assignment: CDR1 ENHRY and CDR2 SYGVKD. This CDR3 contains 14 residues. The DNA of the CDR3 is TGTGCCATCAGTGAGTCGAGGGATAGCACTGAAGCTTTCTTT. Its translation is CAISESRDSTEAFF.

The rearrangement links TRBV14 to TRBJ1-1; D not resolved. V was shortened by 1 base and J by 5 bases, with 8 bases between the two germline ends. Germline CDR1 and CDR2: SGHDN and FVKESK. This CDR3 contains 13 residues. This CDR3 is CASSQGDGTEAFF. The CDR3 coding sequence is TGTGCCAGCAGCCAAGGAGACGGGACTGAAGCTTTCTTT.

This clonotype has more than one count but fewer than ten. The rearrangement uses TRBV19 and TRBJ2-1; TRBD1 matches at 10 bases. This CDR3 is built from 14 residues. The V gene's germline CDR1 is LNHDA and CDR2 SQIVND (reference sequence). J was trimmed by 4 bases and V by 9 bases; bases with no gene match: 6. The CDR3 here is CASTPGQGYNEQFF. The CDR3, as DNA: TGTGCCAGCACACCGGGACAGGGGTACAATGAGCAGTTCTTC.

This chain links TRBV9 with TRBJ2-7; TRBD2 agrees at 13 bases. Trimming removed 9 bases from V and 4 bases from J; junction bases left unmatched: 19. The CDR3 extends over 18 amino acids. CDR1 is SGDLS, CDR2 YYNGEE, per germline. CDR3 protein: CANSRTSGRRVPVYEQYF. CDR3 bases: TGTGCCAACTCACGGACTAGCGGGAGACGGGTTCCGGTTTACGAGCAGTACTTC.

The rearrangement links TRBV7-2 to TRBJ1-5, with D uncertain. Germline V gene lookup returns CDR1 SGHTA and CDR2 FQGNSA. CDR3 length: 12 amino acids. The V and J ends lost 2 bases and 3 bases respectively, with 2 bases between them. This chain's CDR3 is CASSLHNQPQHF. In nucleotides, the CDR3 is TGTGCCAGCAGCTTACACAATCAGCCCCAGCATTTT.

This chain joins TRBV12-3 or TRBV12-4 and TRBJ2-3, with 10 bases matching TRBD2. The CDR3 runs to 15 residues. The V segment lost 6 bases and the J segment 1 base; nucleotides outside the gene matches: 4. The CDR3 nucleotides read TGTGCCAGCAGATACGGACTAGCGGGCACAGATACGCAGTATTTT. This gives the protein CASRYGLAGTDTQYF.

This clonotype was seen a few times. The rearrangement uses TRBV11-2 and TRBJ1-2; a weak D match, TRBD1 (5 bases). The length of the CDR3 is 12 residues. Germline CDR1 reads SGHAT; CDR2 reads FQNNGV. V was pared by 4 bases and J by 10 bases, with 13 bases between. CDR3 coding DNA: TGTGCCAGCAGCTCCGCAGACAGAGTCTACACCTTC. Translation: CASSSADRVYTF. Combining the CDR3 with reference TRBV11-2 and TRBJ1-2 gives the whole variable domain EAGVAQSPRYKIIEKRQSVAFWCNPISGHATLYWYQQILGQGPKLLIQFQNNGVVDDSQLPKDRFSAERLKGVDSTLKIQPAKLEDSAVYLCASSSADRVYTFGSGTRLTVV.

This sequence joins TRBV10-3 and TRBJ2-1; 13 bases map to TRBD2. The CDR3 contains 15 residues. Unmatched junction bases numbered 7, after V lost 6 bases and J lost 8 bases. Germline V gene lookup returns CDR1 ENHRY and CDR2 SYGVKD. CDR3: CAIRPGLAGSDEQFF. The CDR3 DNA reads as TGTGCCATCAGGCCGGGACTAGCGGGAAGTGATGAGCAGTTCTTC.

This clonotype was seen more than once but under ten times. The chain couples TRBV29-1 to TRBJ2-5; D ambiguous. The CDR3 is made up of 13 amino acids. V was trimmed by 7 bases and J by 5 bases, leaving 17 bases between them. Germline V CDR1 and CDR2: SQVTM, ANQGSEA. CDR3 residues: CSGGRLLGETQYF. The CDR3 bases are TGCAGCGGCGGACGGCTGCTCGGGGAGACCCAGTACTTC.

The V gene is TRBV6-1, the J gene TRBJ2-1, with 7 bases aligning to TRBD1. V dropped 3 bases and J dropped 8; count of bases not matched to a gene: 4. Germline V gene data show CDR1 as MNHNS and CDR2 as SASEGT. This CDR3 is built from 13 residues. The CDR3 loop is CASSERGRDEQFF. Here the CDR3 DNA reads TGTGCCAGCAGTGAGAGGGGGCGGGATGAGCAGTTCTTC.

V and J are TRBV20-1 and TRBJ2-7, with 12 bases fitting TRBD2. Germline values: CDR1 DFQATT, CDR2 SNEGSKA (reference sequence). With 0 bases clipped from V and 2 bases from J, the junction kept 11 bases outside the gene matches. This CDR3 contains 18 residues. The CDR3: CSARERSTSGRFAYEQYF. The CDR3 coding sequence is TGCAGTGCTAGAGAGAGGTCCACTAGCGGGAGGTTTGCCTACGAGCAGTACTTC.

The V call is TRBV5-1, the J call TRBJ2-4, with 11 bases matching TRBD2. CDR1 is SGHRS and CDR2 is YFSETQ in the germline V gene. V trimming: 4 bases; J trimming: 5 bases; junction bases outside the gene matches: 2. The CDR3 extends over 14 amino acids. The CDR3 region has the DNA TGCGCCAGCAGCACTAGCGGGAGCGAAAACATTCAGTACTTC. Residues: CASSTSGSENIQYF.

This clonotype has only a few counts. The chain couples TRBV5-1 to TRBJ2-7, with a weak D call TRBD1 (7 bases). The germline V gene has CDR1 SGHRS and CDR2 YFSETQ. V shed 0 bases and J shed 5 bases, with 15 bases lying between them. This CDR3 region has 15 residues. This chain's CDR3 is CASSLVQGGINEQYF. CDR3 coding DNA: TGCGCCAGCAGCTTGGTGCAGGGGGGTATCAACGAGCAGTACTTC.

The chain employs TRBV27 and TRBJ1-1, with 12 bases aligning to TRBD1. Trimming removed 4 bases from V and 4 bases from J; junction bases left unmatched: 10. Germline CDR1 is MNHEY and CDR2 is SMNVEV (reference sequence). This CDR3 contains 17 residues. CDR3 residues: CASSYRSLGQGATEAFF. Here the CDR3 DNA reads TGTGCCAGCAGTTACCGCTCCCTGGGACAGGGGGCCACTGAAGCTTTCTTT.

The chain carries TRBV20-1 and TRBJ2-1; the match to TRBD2 covers 10 bases. Trimming took 3 bases from V and 10 from J; bases not matched to a gene: 18. From germline, CDR1 is DFQATT and CDR2 SNEGSKA (reference sequence). The CDR3 is made up of 17 amino acids. CDR3: CSARDAGLAENNEEQFF. The CDR3 nucleotides are TGCAGTGCTAGGGACGCCGGACTAGCGGAAAACAATGAGGAGCAGTTCTTC.

This chain uses TRBV7-2 with TRBJ1-1; D is possibly TRBD1 (5 bases). CDR1 and CDR2 (germline): SGHTA, FQGNSA. Trimming left V 5 bases short and J 4 bases short, with 17 bases between. The CDR3 contains 15 residues. DNA for the CDR3: TGTGCCAGCAGCCTTGATTATGGCAGGGTCACTGAAGCTTTCTTT. Translating it yields CASSLDYGRVTEAFF.

The chain employs TRBV2 and TRBJ2-5, with D possibly matching TRBD1 (6 bases). V was clipped by 4 bases and J by 7 bases, with 10 bases between them. Germline V gene sequence: CDR1 SNHLY, CDR2 FYNNEI. The CDR3 is 12 amino acids. This chain's CDR3 is CASSAGVRTQYF. DNA of the CDR3: TGTGCCAGCAGTGCAGGGGTGCGGACCCAGTACTTC.

In its sample, this clonotype was seen a few times. The gene calls are TRBV5-1 and TRBJ2-3; 9 nucleotides agree with TRBD2. Germline V gene sequence: CDR1 SGHRS, CDR2 YFSETQ. CDR3 length: 20 amino acids. V was pared by 0 bases and J by 7 bases, with 21 bases of the junction left unmatched. DNA for the CDR3: TGCGCCAGCAGCTTGGAAGGCGCGTTTTCCGTTAGCGGGAGATCGAATACGCAGTATTTT. It codes for CASSLEGAFSVSGRSNTQYF.

This chain uses TRBV20-1 with TRBJ2-7; D ambiguous. The ends were cut back, 3 bases at V and 3 bases at J, with 15 bases in the middle. The CDR3 has 14 residues. Germline V CDR1 and CDR2: DFQATT, SNEGSKA (reference sequence). The CDR3 region is CSASAPEGFYEQYF. The DNA for the CDR3 is TGCAGTGCTAGTGCCCCAGAAGGTTTCTACGAGCAGTACTTC.

This clonotype was seen only a few times. This chain connects TRBV7-2 to TRBJ2-7, with 7 bases that match TRBD2. The germline V gene has CDR1 SGHTA and CDR2 FQGNSA. V lost 3 bases, J lost 4 bases, and 6 bases stayed unmatched. This CDR3 is 14 amino acids long. CDR3 loop: CASSFSRGEYEQYF. The CDR3 DNA reads as TGTGCCAGCAGCTTCTCCCGGGGGGAGTACGAGCAGTACTTC.

This clonotype occurred a few times. This chain uses TRBV10-3 with TRBJ2-3; 10 positions match TRBD2. The CDR3 loop spans 16 amino acids. V dropped 4 bases and J dropped 6; count of bases not matched to a gene: 10. Germline V CDR1 and CDR2: ENHRY, SYGVKD. The CDR3 is CAISAVSSGSTDTQYF. DNA for the CDR3: TGTGCCATCAGTGCGGTTTCTAGCGGGAGTACGGATACGCAGTATTTT.

The V call is TRBV24-1, the J call TRBJ2-2; the D is unclear. CDR1 is KGHDR and CDR2 is SFDVKD in the germline V gene. The CDR3 covers 11 residues. Trimming pared 7 bases from V and 3 bases from J, leaving 2 bases between. CDR3 residues: CATSDTGELFF. CDR3 bases: TGTGCCACCAGCGACACCGGGGAGCTGTTTTTT.